The 13 T cell receptor beta chains below were found in one sample sequenced in a study of PD-1 blockade in classical Hodgkin lymphoma. Sequencing used immunoSEQ multiplex PCR; TCRdb keeps in-frame clones, though not all of them. This table holds about 30,000 clones, approximately 85% found once. All patients relapsed after autologous stem cell transplantation, and brentuximab vedotin exposure varied. Magnetic negative selection was used to purify CD4+ T cells from PBMCs that had been thawed. This sample comprised CD4+ T cells from blood, obtained at baseline. These receptors originate from a human donor with classical Hodgkin lymphoma.

V usage is TRBV30 and J usage is TRBJ1-5; 7 bases are shared with TRBD1. The CDR3 has 13 amino acids. Trimming took 7 bases from V and 2 from J; bases not matched to a gene: 5. CDR1 and CDR2 (germline): GTSNPN, SVGIG (reference sequence). The CDR3 nucleotides are TGTGCCTACAACAGGGGAGGCAATCAGCCCCAGCATTTT. This codes for CAYNRGGNQPQHF.

The rearrangement uses TRBV28 and TRBJ2-7, with D perhaps matching TRBD1 or TRBD2 (5 bases each). Germline CDR1 is MDHEN and CDR2 is SYDVKM. This CDR3 contains 14 residues. V gave up 3 bases and J gave up 4 bases, with 13 bases separating them. For the CDR3, the DNA is TGTGCCAGCAGTTTGGAAGGGACCCCGTACGAGCAGTACTTC. It yields the protein CASSLEGTPYEQYF.

The chain is built from TRBV30 and TRBJ1-4, with D unclear. The V end lost 2 bases, the J end lost 10 bases, and 11 bases lay between the germline ends. The CDR3 contains 12 residues. Germline CDR1 GTSNPN, CDR2 SVGIG (reference sequence). In nucleotides, the CDR3 is TGTGCCTGGAGTACAACAGCGGGAAAACTGTTTTTT. This gives the protein CAWSTTAGKLFF.

The CDR3 DNA reads TGCGCCAGCAGTGGAAACAATTCACCCCTCCACTTT. This codes for CASSGNNSPLHF. V and J are TRBV10-1 and TRBJ1-6; D unclear. This CDR3 comprises 12 residues. Trimming took off 4 bases at V and 7 bases at J, with 5 bases between the two ends. CDR1 is WNHNN and CDR2 is SYGVQD in the germline V gene (reference sequence).

The chain recombines TRBV6-1 with TRBJ1-3, with D tentatively TRBD1 (5 bases). V gave up 5 bases and J gave up 0 bases, with 11 bases separating them. CDR1 is MNHNS and CDR2 is SASEGT in the germline V gene. The CDR3 totals 15 residues. This chain's CDR3 is CASSRTLASGNTIYF. In DNA, the CDR3 is TGTGCCAGCAGTCGGACACTCGCCTCTGGAAACACCATATATTTT.

This clone was found a few times. The chain carries TRBV2 and TRBJ2-2; D is unclear. In germline, CDR1 is SNHLY, CDR2 FYNNEI. V lost 3 bases and J lost 4, with 9 bases in between. This CDR3 contains 14 residues. In DNA, the CDR3 is TGTGCCAGCAGTGATCCCGGTTCCACCGGGGAGCTGTTTTTT. This translates into CASSDPGSTGELFF.

The chain couples TRBV25-1 to TRBJ2-7; 9 bases line up with TRBD1. CDR3 length: 15 amino acids. Germline CDR1 reads MGHDK; CDR2 reads SYGVNS. V lost 2 bases and J lost 4; bases outside the gene matches: 6. The CDR3 spells CASSEGNRGLYEQYF. The CDR3 region has the DNA TGTGCCAGCAGTGAAGGGAACAGGGGGCTATACGAGCAGTACTTC.

The chain couples TRBV6-1 to TRBJ2-7; no clear D. Germline V lookup: CDR1 MNHNS, CDR2 SASEGT. The CDR3 is 14 amino acids. V was pared by 10 bases and J by 2 bases, with 18 bases between. This chain's CDR3 is CATDIMLSAYEQYF. The CDR3, as DNA: TGTGCCACCGATATTATGCTCTCGGCCTACGAGCAGTACTTC.

CDR3 residues: CASSSGPDYEQYF. CDR3 bases: TGTGCCAGCAGCTCCGGACCGGACTACGAGCAGTACTTC. The chain employs TRBV11-2 and TRBJ2-7, with D unclear. CDR3 length equals 13 residues. From germline, CDR1 is SGHAT and CDR2 FQNNGV. The V end lost 4 bases, the J end lost 3 bases, and 10 bases lay between the germline ends.

The CDR3 DNA is TGTGCCAGTACCCCAGGGGACAGCGTAAGGACCGGGGAGCTGTTTTTT. As protein: CASTPGDSVRTGELFF. V is TRBV19 and J is TRBJ2-2; TRBD1 agrees at 7 bases. From germline, CDR1 is LNHDA and CDR2 SQIVND (reference sequence). With V trimmed by 7 bases and J by 5 bases, 13 bases remained unmatched. The CDR3 consists of 16 residues.

In this sample, this clone turned up once. The chain recombines TRBV5-6 with TRBJ2-1, with D perhaps matching TRBD2 (6 bases). CDR1 SGHDT and CDR2 YYEEEE come from the germline V gene. CDR3 length: 16 residues. Trimming took off 5 bases at V and 7 bases at J, with 22 bases between the two ends. The CDR3 DNA sequence: TGTGCCAGCAGTTTGTGGGGGTGGACGGGAGCTAATGAGCAGTTCTTC. Protein product: CASSLWGWTGANEQFF.

The V call is TRBV7-2, the J call TRBJ2-1; D is ambiguous. CDR1 is SGHTA, CDR2 FQGNSA, per germline. This CDR3 comprises 11 residues. Trimming shortened V by 10 bases and J by 2 bases, and 6 bases separated the two germline ends. The CDR3 region has the DNA TGTGCCACCTCCACCTACAATGAGCAGTTCTTC. Protein product: CATSTYNEQFF.

The chain couples TRBV10-2 to TRBJ1-2, with a tentative D call TRBD1 (5 bases). The CDR3 contains 14 residues. CDR1 is WSHSY and CDR2 is SAAADI in the germline V gene. Trimming removed 6 bases at V and 2 bases at J, with 13 bases between. The CDR3 DNA follows: TGCGCCAGCAGCCCTACCGGGGGGAACTATGGCTACACCTTC. Translating gives CASSPTGGNYGYTF.